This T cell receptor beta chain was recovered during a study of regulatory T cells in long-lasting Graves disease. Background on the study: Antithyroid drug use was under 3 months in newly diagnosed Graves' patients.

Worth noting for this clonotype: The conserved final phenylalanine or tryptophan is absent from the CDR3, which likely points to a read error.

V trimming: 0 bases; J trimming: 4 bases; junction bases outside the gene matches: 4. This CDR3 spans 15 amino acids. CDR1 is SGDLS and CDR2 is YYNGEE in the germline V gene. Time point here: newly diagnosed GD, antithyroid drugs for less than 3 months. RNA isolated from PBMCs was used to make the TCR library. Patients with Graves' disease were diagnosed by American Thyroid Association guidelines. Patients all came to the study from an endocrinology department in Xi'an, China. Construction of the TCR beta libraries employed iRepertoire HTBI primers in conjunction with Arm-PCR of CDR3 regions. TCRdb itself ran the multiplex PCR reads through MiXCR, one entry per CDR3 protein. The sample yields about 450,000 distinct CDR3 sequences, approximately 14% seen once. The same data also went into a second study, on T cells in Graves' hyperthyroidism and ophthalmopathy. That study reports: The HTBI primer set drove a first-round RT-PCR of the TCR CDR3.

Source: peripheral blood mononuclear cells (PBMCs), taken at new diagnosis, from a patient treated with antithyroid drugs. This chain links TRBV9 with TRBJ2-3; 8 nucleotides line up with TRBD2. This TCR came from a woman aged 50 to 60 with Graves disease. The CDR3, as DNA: TGTGCCAGCAGCGTAGCCGGGAGGGGCTCAGATACGCAGTATTGT. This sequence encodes CASSVAGRGSDTQYC.